This passage covers 11 T cell receptor beta chains from one sample sequenced in a study of beta chain features in type 1 diabetes. As every portion of the isolated RNA was reverse transcribed, the sequencing read expressed TCRB transcripts. Repertoires were generated with immunoSEQ multiplex PCR, while TCRdb's copy carries only in-frame clones and drops some. This sample has under 450,000 clones, with more than 12% found just once. The sequenced sample was naive CD4+ T cells from blood. Every receptor here comes from a woman aged 18-29 years in good health.

This clone has more than one count but fewer than ten. The V call is TRBV7-2, the J call TRBJ1-1; D ambiguous. Germline CDR1 is SGHTA and CDR2 is FQGNSA. Trimming shortened V by 2 bases and J by 0 bases, and 4 bases separated the two germline ends. There are 13 residues in the CDR3. The DNA of the CDR3 is TGTGCCAGCAGCTTACTCGTGAACACTGAAGCTTTCTTT. Translated, it gives CASSLLVNTEAFF.

The rearrangement uses TRBV10-2 and TRBJ2-7, with D perhaps matching TRBD2 (5 bases). Germline V gives CDR1 WSHSY, CDR2 SAAADI. Trimming took off 7 bases at V and 3 bases at J, with 10 bases between the two ends. The CDR3 length is 12 residues. The chain's CDR3 is CASKREHYEQYF. The CDR3 DNA is TGCGCCAGCAAGAGGGAACACTACGAGCAGTACTTC.

Only a few counts were recorded for this clone. This CDR3 reads CASSFRREETQYF. In nucleotides, the CDR3 is TGTGCCAGCAGCTTTCGGAGGGAAGAGACCCAGTACTTC. The chain has TRBV7-9 and TRBJ2-5; tentatively, D is TRBD2 (6 bases). Trimming took 3 bases from V and 3 from J, leaving 8 bases between them. The CDR3 sequence is 13 residues long. The germline V gene encodes CDR1 SEHNR and CDR2 FQNEAQ (reference sequence).

A few counts support this clone. This rearrangement joins TRBV14 to TRBJ2-7; TRBD1 might be the D (6 bases). The V gene's germline CDR1 is SGHDN and CDR2 FVKESK. This CDR3 is built from 15 residues. Deletions cut 4 bases from V and 2 bases from J, with 15 bases between. This CDR3 is CASSLTWDTAYEQYF. The CDR3 DNA sequence: TGTGCCAGCAGCCTCACCTGGGACACAGCCTACGAGCAGTACTTC.

The table lists this clone with a few counts. Other DNA variants within this sample encode the same CDR3. This chain uses TRBV29-1 with TRBJ2-3, with D perhaps matching TRBD2 (5 bases). Trimming left V 3 bases short and J 0 bases short, with 10 bases between. Looked up from germline, CDR1 is SQVTM and CDR2 is ANQGSEA. CDR3 length: 14 residues. CDR3 residues: CSVDGLSSTDTQYF. The CDR3 DNA reads as TGCAGCGTTGACGGACTCTCTAGCACAGATACGCAGTATTTT.

V usage is TRBV30 and J usage is TRBJ2-1; 14 bases map to TRBD2. Losses at the gene ends were 0 bases for V and 8 bases for J; bases not matched to a gene: 6. Germline V CDR1 and CDR2: GTSNPN, SVGIG (reference sequence). This CDR3 is built from 16 residues. The DNA for the CDR3 is TGTGCCTGGAGTGTGGGGACTAGCGGGAGTCTCGATGAGCAGTTCTTC. This codes for CAWSVGTSGSLDEQFF.

This chain links TRBV5-4 with TRBJ2-7; the match to TRBD1 covers 9 bases. The CDR3 is made up of 14 amino acids. From germline, CDR1 is SGHNT and CDR2 YYREEE (reference sequence). J lost 4 bases, V lost 5 bases, and 7 bases had no gene match. Written as DNA, the CDR3 is TGTGCCAGCAGTCTCCCGACAGGGGGGTACGAGCAGTACTTC. Translating gives CASSLPTGGYEQYF.

The CDR3 sequence: CASSLGGENSGANVLTF. The CDR3 nucleotides read TGTGCCAGCAGCCTTGGGGGGGAAAACTCTGGGGCCAACGTCCTGACTTTC. The chain couples TRBV21-1 to TRBJ2-6; the D call of TRBD2 is as the table states it, not checked on the DNA. TRBV21-1 is a pseudogene segment. CDR3 length: 17 residues.

This clone turned up a few times. The chain recombines TRBV19 with TRBJ2-2; 8 bases are shared with TRBD2. This CDR3 is 15 amino acids long. Trimming cost V 6 bases and J 6 bases; bases outside gene matches: 9. From germline, CDR1 is LNHDA and CDR2 SQIVND (reference sequence). The CDR3 nucleotides are TGTGCCAGTAGGGGGCTAGCGGGTCTCTCCGGGGAGCTGTTTTTT. Translated: CASRGLAGLSGELFF.

This sequence joins TRBV19 and TRBJ2-7, with D possibly TRBD2 on 7 matching bases. The CDR3 extends over 15 amino acids. CDR1 LNHDA and CDR2 SQIVND come from the germline V gene (reference sequence). The V end lost 3 bases, the J end lost 4 bases, and 16 bases lay between the germline ends. CDR3 DNA sequence: TGTGCCAGTAGTATGCAGATCGGGGGGCGATACGAGCAGTACTTC. It translates to CASSMQIGGRYEQYF.

The table lists this clone with a few counts. The chain joins TRBV10-3 to TRBJ1-2; 9 bases fit TRBD1. The CDR3 is made up of 14 amino acids. CDR1 ENHRY and CDR2 SYGVKD come from the germline V gene. Trimming at V came to 9 bases and at J to 6 bases, leaving 11 bases not matched to a gene. In DNA, the CDR3 is TGTGCCATGGGCCCTGGGACAGGGATTCATGGCTACACCTTC. Its translation is CAMGPGTGIHGYTF.